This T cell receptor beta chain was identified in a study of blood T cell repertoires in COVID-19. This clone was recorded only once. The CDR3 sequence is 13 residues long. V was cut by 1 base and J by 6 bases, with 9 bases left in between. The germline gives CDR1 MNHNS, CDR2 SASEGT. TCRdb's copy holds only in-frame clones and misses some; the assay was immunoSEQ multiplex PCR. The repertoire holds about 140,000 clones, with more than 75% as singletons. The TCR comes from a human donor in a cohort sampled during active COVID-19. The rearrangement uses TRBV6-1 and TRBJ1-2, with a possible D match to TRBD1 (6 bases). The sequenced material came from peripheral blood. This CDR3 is CASSEGEGDGYTF. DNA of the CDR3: TGTGCCAGCAGTGAAGGGGAGGGGGATGGCTACACCTTC.